This T cell receptor (beta chain) was found in a study of T cell changes during pregnancy in multiple sclerosis. This table comes from immunoSEQ multiplex PCR, and its TCRdb copy is limited to in-frame clones, with some not included. The sample has 65,000 to 95,000 clones; approximately 95% are singletons. The V gene lost 2 bases and the J gene lost 2 bases, with 7 bases spanning the gap. CDR3 length: 13 amino acids. Germline-derived CDR1 and CDR2 are MDHEN and SYDVKM. This sequence joins TRBV28 and TRBJ2-7; D is undetermined. The source of this sequence is a female donor in good health, enrolled as a control in a pregnancy study. This material consisted of peripheral blood, taken in the second trimester of pregnancy. The CDR3 DNA is TGTGCCAGCAGTTTACGCGGTACCTACGAGCAGTACTTC. It specifies CASSLRGTYEQYF.